These T cell receptor beta chains were read from a single sample in a study of blood T cell repertoires in COVID-19. The data were produced by immunoSEQ multiplex PCR, yet TCRdb's version contains in-frame clones alone and is incomplete. The repertoire holds under 300,000 clones, with roughly three quarters as singletons. Material: peripheral blood. All receptors derive from a woman aged 40 to 49 with active or convalescent COVID-19. Each CDR3 is given with its conserved first and last residue. A D gene is named only where the DNA matches it firmly. The size field is filled for only some rows; it gives once, few, many or a size class.

abundance,j_gene,v_gene,d_gene,CDR3aa,CDR3nt
NA,TRBJ2-6,TRBV14,TRBD1,CASSPTGTGGADGANVLTF,TGTGCCAGCAGCCCCACCGGGACAGGGGGCGCGGACGGGGCCAACGTCCTGACTTTC
NA,TRBJ2-5,TRBV18,NA,CASSPSNQETQYF,TGTGCCAGCTCACCGTCTAACCAAGAGACCCAGTACTTC
NA,TRBJ1-4,TRBV2,TRBD1,CASRESSDRTATNEKLFF,TGTGCCAGCAGGGAGTCGTCGGACAGGACTGCAACTAATGAAAAACTGTTTTTT
NA,TRBJ1-4,TRBV9,NA,CASSPVNTNEKLFF,TGTGCCAGCAGCCCGGTTAACACTAATGAAAAACTGTTTTTT
NA,TRBJ1-2,TRBV10-3,TRBD1,CAIRKWDGTAIYGYTF,TGTGCCATCAGGAAGTGGGATGGGACAGCAATCTATGGCTACACCTTC
NA,TRBJ1-2,TRBV2,NA,CASRQGLDGYTF,TGTGCCAGCAGGCAGGGGTTGGATGGCTACACCTTC
NA,TRBJ1-1,TRBV2,NA,CASSGRNTEAFF,TGTGCCAGCAGCGGGAGGAACACTGAAGCTTTCTTT
NA,TRBJ2-3,TRBV29-1,NA,CSVERSTDTQYF,TGCAGCGTTGAACGTTCTACAGATACGCAGTATTTT
NA,TRBJ1-2,TRBV19,NA,CAGLYGYTF,TGTGCCGGACTCTATGGCTACACCTTC
NA,TRBJ1-3,TRBV29-1,NA,CRGTRNTIYF,TGCAGGGGGACAAGAAACACCATATATTTT
NA,TRBJ2-2,TRBV10-1,NA,CASRDKNTGELFF,TGCGCCAGCAGGGACAAAAACACCGGGGAGCTGTTTTTT
NA,TRBJ2-1,TRBV2,TRBD1,CASNRDRSSYNEQFF,TGTGCCAGCAACAGGGACAGAAGCTCCTACAATGAGCAGTTCTTC
NA,TRBJ1-4,TRBV6-6,NA,CATRETATNEKLFF,TGTGCCACCAGGGAGACCGCAACTAATGAAAAACTGTTTTTT
NA,TRBJ1-4,TRBV13,TRBD1,CASSTQQGEKLFF,TGTGCCAGCAGCACCCAACAGGGGGAAAAACTGTTTTTT
NA,TRBJ1-2,TRBV6-6,TRBD1,CASSPPGQGASFSANYGYTF,TGTGCCAGCAGCCCCCCGGGACAGGGGGCTTCTTTTTCCGCTAACTATGGCTACACCTTC
once,TRBJ2-2,TRBV19,NA,CATKYGSNTGELFF,TGTGCCACCAAATACGGGTCTAACACCGGGGAGCTGTTTTTT
NA,TRBJ1-5,TRBV6-6,NA,CASSPPGDNQPQHF,TGTGCCAGCAGCCCCCCAGGGGACAATCAGCCCCAGCATTTT
NA,TRBJ2-2,TRBV6-1,NA,CASSERVRGTGELFF,TGTGCCAGCAGTGAACGAGTAAGGGGCACCGGGGAGCTGTTTTTT
NA,TRBJ1-1,TRBV9,NA,CASSAGGNTEAFF,TGTGCCAGCAGCGCCGGAGGGAACACTGAAGCTTTCTTT
NA,TRBJ1-5,TRBV11-2,TRBD1,CASSQDRRQPQHF,TGTGCCAGCAGCCAGGACAGGCGGCAGCCCCAGCATTTT
many,TRBJ2-3,TRBV30,TRBD1,CAWSTGTARWF,TGTGCCTGGAGTACCGGGACAGCCAGGTGGTTT
NA,TRBJ1-2,TRBV29-1,TRBD1,CSVDYRGGYGYTF,TGCAGCGTTGATTACAGGGGAGGCTATGGCTACACCTTC
NA,TRBJ2-3,TRBV7-9,TRBD2,CASSSLTSGSTDTQYF,TGTGCCAGCAGCTCATTAACTAGCGGAAGCACAGATACGCAGTATTTT